A selection of T cell receptor beta chains follows, all from one sample in a study of OX40 agonist ivuxolimab in advanced cancers. This table comes from immunoSEQ multiplex PCR, and its TCRdb copy is limited to in-frame clones, with some not included. The repertoire consists of approximately 87,000 clones, with under 95% occurring once and the leading ten covering around 3.4%. The sample was CD4+ or CD8+ T cells sorted from blood, taken in a trial of the OX40 agonist ivuxolimab. The receptor set was obtained from an adult with an advanced solid tumor such as melanoma, head and neck, liver or kidney cancer. Each CDR3 is given with its conserved first and last residue. Size is omitted from some rows. Given values are once, few, many or a class for expanded clones.

CDR3aa	abundance	v_gene
CASSLEGLTDYNSPLHF	NA	TRBV5-6
CASSFSQGINEKLFF	NA	TRBV5-5
CASSVENGNTGELFF	NA	TRBV9
CASSATLGRGYEQYF	NA	TRBV2
CASSWNTGELFF	NA	TRBV27
CSVWGGRIDTQYF	NA	TRBV29-1
CASSSGGTNYGYTF	NA	TRBV19
CASSAPLRGNTIYF	once	TRBV6-1
CASSLWGGGIKRTEAFF	once	TRBV5-6
CAWEALQGYEQYF	NA	TRBV30
CASSELPSDPYNEQFF	NA	TRBV25-1
CASSWTHESGANVLTF	NA	TRBV13
CASSLKGAAYEQYF	NA	TRBV5-4
CASSFGTGGTEAFF	once	TRBV9
CASSQVGYAEAFF	NA	TRBV4-1
CASNGGGADTQYF	NA	TRBV9
CASSYGSRGTQYF	once	TRBV6-5
CASSPQGLADTQYF	once	TRBV4-1
CASSPGHPFRDTEAFF	NA	TRBV11-2
CSVEGEGWGTEAFF	NA	TRBV29-1
CATSRDRQSSNQPQHF	few	TRBV15
CASSERDSSPYEQYF	NA	TRBV25-1
CASSAFTGTRADTQYF	NA	TRBV5-4
CASSFTISGRAYHEQFF	NA	TRBV5-1
CASSSWQYSSYEQYF	NA	TRBV27
CAWSLRQLAELDNEQFF	NA	TRBV30
CASSKSLTGVPGTEAFF	NA	TRBV21-1
CASSSGTVSSTDTQYF	NA	TRBV5-1
CASSERRGRRPQETQYF	NA	TRBV10-2
CASSLAGALSEQYF	NA	TRBV27
CASSLTGENTEAFF	NA	TRBV27
CASSGTVSNEKLFF	many	TRBV25-1
CASSTGQGNEQYF	NA	TRBV7-6
CASSLVLYNEQFF	NA	TRBV5-6
CASSQLGTGGADTQYF	NA	TRBV5-4
CASSRTGVGTYEQYF	NA	TRBV13
CAILQGEGYTF	once	TRBV19
CAISELLAGEGAEQFF	NA	TRBV10-3
CASSAGQGTYEQYF	NA	TRBV5-6
CAWSVGSGSYEQYF	NA	TRBV30
CASSLGDSGRGHEQYF	NA	TRBV11-2
CASSPSSGAPETQYF	NA	TRBV9
CASSSPSTADTQYF	NA	TRBV6-6
CASSPGGGTYEQYF	NA	TRBV11-2
CASSVLAGDYEQYF	once	TRBV6-1
CASSPTLQRTEAFF	NA	TRBV4-3
CASSRRGGRAYNEQFF	NA	TRBV27
CASSRSGGATDTQYF	NA	TRBV7-6
CASSPGTVQNEKLFF	NA	TRBV6-1
CASSYSDSGYTEAFF	NA	TRBV6-5
CASSVGQGAYNEQFF	NA	TRBV9
CASSQTGAPSYEQYF	NA	TRBV11-2
CASSLPDRGHGSYNEQFF	NA	TRBV27
CASRRGADTQYF	NA	TRBV10-2
CASNKQGANTEAFF	NA	TRBV6-6